This T cell receptor beta chain was recovered during a study of graft-versus-host responses after intestinal transplantation. On the study more broadly: The transplants performed in recipients were multivisceral, liver-intestinal, or isolated intestinal. For around three years after anti-thymocyte globulin induction, all recipients took tacrolimus and steroids.

The assay was immunoSEQ multiplex PCR, and TCRdb's table has in-frame clones only and misses some. The table lists about 88,000 clones, approximately 89% of them singletons, with under 0.4% in the top ten. CDR3 length: 12 amino acids. Germline V gene sequence: CDR1 SQVTM, CDR2 ANQGSEA. V shed 5 bases and J 5 bases; nucleotides not matched to a gene: 2. Whole-study results and caveats: Peak circulating GvH clone levels tracked with early post-transplant HvG declines. GvH clones appeared in recipient marrow, some first in ileum or blood.

Comment on this clone: What it binds is unknown.

This receptor was identified in a human donor who was the organ donor for an intestinal transplant. The V and J genes are TRBV29-1 and TRBJ1-5; TRBD1 matches at 8 bases. The input for sequencing was unstimulated CD4+ T cells sorted from spleen or lymph node cells, taken before transplant. As DNA, the CDR3 is TGCAGCGTTCAGGGGGCCGATCAGCCCCAGCATTTT. As protein: CSVQGADQPQHF.